This T cell receptor (beta chain) was captured in a study of control samples from healthy donors and cancer patients. The protocol was immunoSEQ multiplex PCR, while the TCRdb copy is restricted to in-frame clones and leaves out a portion. The sample yields some 150,000 clones, more than 85% seen once. Deletions cut 6 bases from V and 0 bases from J, with 15 bases between. Germline V gives CDR1 SNHLY, CDR2 FYNNEI. The CDR3 totals 15 residues. This clonotype was sampled from a man in his thirties or forties in good health. Sequenced material: blood. The chain has TRBV2 and TRBJ2-7, with a possible D match to TRBD1 (6 bases). The chain's CDR3 is CASSPDRSSSYEQYF. In nucleotides, the CDR3 is TGTGCCAGCAGCCCCGACAGGTCCTCCTCCTACGAGCAGTACTTC.